This entry lists 5 T cell receptor beta chains sequenced from one sample in a study of OX40 agonist ivuxolimab in advanced cancers. Only in-frame clones appear in the TCRdb table, and some are missing; sequencing was by immunoSEQ multiplex PCR. The data hold roughly 70,000 clones, with approximately 81% observed a single time. Here the sequenced sample was CD4+ or CD8+ T cells sorted from blood, taken in a trial of the OX40 agonist ivuxolimab. These receptors came from an adult with an advanced solid tumor such as melanoma, head and neck, liver or kidney cancer.

The CDR3 loop is CASSRETGRYTEAFF. The CDR3 region has the DNA TGTGCCAGCTCACGAGAAACGGGGAGGTACACTGAAGCTTTCTTT. The chain links TRBV18 to TRBJ1-1; D not certain. This CDR3 is 15 amino acids long. Trimming stripped 4 bases from V and 3 bases from J, with 15 bases between. The germline CDR1 and CDR2 sequences are KGHSH and LQKENI.

The rearrangement links TRBV28 to TRBJ1-2; D is ambiguous. This CDR3 contains 14 residues. CDR1 and CDR2 (germline): MDHEN, SYDVKM. Trimming took off 3 bases at V and 0 bases at J, with 8 bases between the two ends. CDR3 nucleotide sequence: TGTGCCAGCAGTTTGCTAAAAACTAACTATGGCTACACCTTC. It encodes CASSLLKTNYGYTF.

This clone has just one count. This chain links TRBV29-1 with TRBJ1-5; D perhaps matches TRBD1 (5 bases). Trimming cost V 6 bases and J 4 bases, with 13 bases left between them. Germline V gene data show CDR1 as SQVTM and CDR2 as ANQGSEA. The CDR3 has 13 amino acids. DNA of the CDR3: TGCAGCGTCGCCTGGGGCCTAAATCAGCCCCAGCATTTT. Protein: CSVAWGLNQPQHF.

V gene TRBV7-5 combines with J gene TRBJ2-5; TRBD2 is taken as the D call from the table, unchecked against the DNA. TRBV7-5 is an annotated pseudogene. The CDR3 is 16 amino acids. CDR3 sequence reads: CARSRRGVLDTETQYF. The CDR3 DNA reads as TGTGCCAGAAGCCGCCGGGGGGTCCTTGATACGGAGACCCAGTACTTC.

This chain links TRBV18 with TRBJ2-2; weak D call: TRBD1 (7 bases). This CDR3 contains 16 residues. Trimming pared 0 bases from V and 6 bases from J, leaving 14 bases between. Germline V gene lookup returns CDR1 KGHSH and CDR2 LQKENI. For the CDR3, the DNA is TGTGCCAGCTCACCACCGATTCGCAGGGGGGCCGGGGAGCTGTTTTTT. Its translation is CASSPPIRRGAGELFF.